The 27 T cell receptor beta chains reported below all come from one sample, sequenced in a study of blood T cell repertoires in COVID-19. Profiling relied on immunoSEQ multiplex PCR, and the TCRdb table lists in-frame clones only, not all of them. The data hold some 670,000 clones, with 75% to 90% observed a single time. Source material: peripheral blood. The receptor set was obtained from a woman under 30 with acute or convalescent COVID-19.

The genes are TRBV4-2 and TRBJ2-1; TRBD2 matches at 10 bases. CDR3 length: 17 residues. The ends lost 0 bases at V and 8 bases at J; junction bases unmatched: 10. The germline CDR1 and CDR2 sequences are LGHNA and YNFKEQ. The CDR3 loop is CASSQEGSGGAVYEQFF. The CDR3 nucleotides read TGTGCCAGCAGCCAAGAGGGAAGCGGGGGGGCCGTCTATGAGCAGTTCTTC.

This CDR3 reads CATGLAGLSPTDTQYF. The CDR3, as DNA: TGTGCCACGGGACTAGCGGGGCTTTCCCCCACAGATACGCAGTATTTT. V is TRBV10-3 and J is TRBJ2-3; 13 bases line up with TRBD2. Per the germline V gene, CDR1 is ENHRY and CDR2 is SYGVKD. This CDR3 has 16 amino acids. The junction had 9 bases not matched to a gene; V was cut back by 10 bases and J by 2 bases.

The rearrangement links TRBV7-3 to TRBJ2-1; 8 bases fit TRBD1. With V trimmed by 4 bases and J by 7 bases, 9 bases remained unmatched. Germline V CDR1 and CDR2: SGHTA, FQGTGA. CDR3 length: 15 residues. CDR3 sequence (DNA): TGTGCCAGCAGCTATGGACAGGGCTCTCAAAATGAGCAGTTCTTC. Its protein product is CASSYGQGSQNEQFF.

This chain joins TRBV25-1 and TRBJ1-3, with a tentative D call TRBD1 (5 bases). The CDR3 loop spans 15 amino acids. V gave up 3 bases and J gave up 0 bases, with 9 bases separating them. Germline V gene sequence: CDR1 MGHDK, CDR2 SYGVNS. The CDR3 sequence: CASSDQGSSGNTIYF. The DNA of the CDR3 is TGTGCCAGCAGTGACCAGGGATCCTCTGGAAACACCATATATTTT. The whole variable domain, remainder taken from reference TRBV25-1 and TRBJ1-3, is EADIYQTPRYLVIGTGKKITLECSQTMGHDKMYWYQQDPGMELHLIHYSYGVNSTEKGDLSSESTVSRIRTEHFPLTLESARPSHTSQYLCASSDQGSSGNTIYFGEGSWLTVV.

CDR3 DNA sequence: TGTGCCAGCAGCTACCCATATTCAGGGGGCTCCTACAATGAGCAGTTCTTC. It yields the protein CASSYPYSGGSYNEQFF. The chain carries TRBV7-8 and TRBJ2-1, with TRBD1 matching over 7 bases. With 4 bases clipped from V and 0 bases from J, the junction kept 9 bases outside the gene matches. This CDR3 has 17 residues. Germline V gene data show CDR1 as SGHVS and CDR2 as FQNEAQ. Drawing the rest from reference TRBV7-8 and TRBJ2-1, the complete variable domain is GAGVSQSPRYKVAKRGQDVALRCDPISGHVSLFWYQQALGQGPEFLTYFQNEAQLDKSGLPSDRFFAERPEGSVSTLKIQRTQQEDSAVYLCASSYPYSGGSYNEQFFGPGTRLTVL.

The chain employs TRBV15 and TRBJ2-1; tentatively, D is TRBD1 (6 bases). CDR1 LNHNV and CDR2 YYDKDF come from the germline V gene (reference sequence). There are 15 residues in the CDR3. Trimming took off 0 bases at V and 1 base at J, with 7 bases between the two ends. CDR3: CATSRDRGSYNEQFF. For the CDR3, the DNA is TGTGCCACCAGCAGAGATAGGGGGTCCTACAATGAGCAGTTCTTC.

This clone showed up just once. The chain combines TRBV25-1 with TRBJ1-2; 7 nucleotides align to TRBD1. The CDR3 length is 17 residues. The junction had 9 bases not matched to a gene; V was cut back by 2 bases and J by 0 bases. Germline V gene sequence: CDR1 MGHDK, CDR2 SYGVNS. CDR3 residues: CASSEGEGARPNYGYTF. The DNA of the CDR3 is TGTGCCAGCAGTGAAGGCGAGGGGGCGCGACCTAACTATGGCTACACCTTC.

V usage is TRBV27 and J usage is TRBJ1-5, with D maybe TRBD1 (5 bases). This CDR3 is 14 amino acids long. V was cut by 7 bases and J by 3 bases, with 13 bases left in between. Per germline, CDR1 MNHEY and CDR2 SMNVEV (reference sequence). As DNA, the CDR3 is TGTGCCAGCAAATTCGGGGGGATCAATCAGCCCCAGCATTTT. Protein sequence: CASKFGGINQPQHF.

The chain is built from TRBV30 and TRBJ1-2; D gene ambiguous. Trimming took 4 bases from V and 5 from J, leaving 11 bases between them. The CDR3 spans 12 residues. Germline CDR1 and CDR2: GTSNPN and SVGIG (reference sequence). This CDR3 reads CAWKREIYGYTF. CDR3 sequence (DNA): TGTGCCTGGAAACGCGAGATTTATGGCTACACCTTC.

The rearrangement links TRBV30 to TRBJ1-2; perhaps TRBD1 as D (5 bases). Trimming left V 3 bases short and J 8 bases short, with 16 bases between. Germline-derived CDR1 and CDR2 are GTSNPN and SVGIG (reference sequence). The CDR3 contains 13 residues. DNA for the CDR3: TGTGCCTGGAGCCTCCGGGACTCGGGGGGCTACACCTTC. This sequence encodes CAWSLRDSGGYTF.

DNA of the CDR3: TGTGCCAGCAGTTACCAGGGGGCGATAGGGCCCCAGCATTTT. It yields the protein CASSYQGAIGPQHF. The rearrangement joins TRBV6-2 or TRBV6-3 to TRBJ1-5, with 8 bases lining up with TRBD1. The CDR3 length is 14 residues. CDR1 and CDR2 from the germline V gene are MNHEY and SVGEGT. Trimming at V came to 2 bases and at J to 9 bases, leaving 6 bases not matched to a gene.

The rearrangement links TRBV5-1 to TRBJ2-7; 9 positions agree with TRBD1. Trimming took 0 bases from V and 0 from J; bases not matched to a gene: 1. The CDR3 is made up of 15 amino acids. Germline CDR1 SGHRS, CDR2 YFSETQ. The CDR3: CASSLEGQGSYEQYF. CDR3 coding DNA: TGCGCCAGCAGCTTGGAGGGACAGGGCTCCTACGAGCAGTACTTC.

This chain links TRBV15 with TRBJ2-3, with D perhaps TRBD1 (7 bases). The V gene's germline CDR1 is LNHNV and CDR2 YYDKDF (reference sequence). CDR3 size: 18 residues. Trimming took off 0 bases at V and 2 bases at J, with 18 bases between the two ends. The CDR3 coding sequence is TGTGCCACCAGCAGAGATCGCGGGACAGCCATACCCACAGATACGCAGTATTTT. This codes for CATSRDRGTAIPTDTQYF.

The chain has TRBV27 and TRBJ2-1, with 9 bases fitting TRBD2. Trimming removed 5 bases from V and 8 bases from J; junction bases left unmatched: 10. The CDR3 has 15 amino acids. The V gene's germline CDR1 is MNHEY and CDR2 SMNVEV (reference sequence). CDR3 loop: CASSPLGRGGYEQFF. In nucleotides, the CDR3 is TGTGCCAGCAGTCCACTTGGGCGGGGGGGATATGAGCAGTTCTTC.

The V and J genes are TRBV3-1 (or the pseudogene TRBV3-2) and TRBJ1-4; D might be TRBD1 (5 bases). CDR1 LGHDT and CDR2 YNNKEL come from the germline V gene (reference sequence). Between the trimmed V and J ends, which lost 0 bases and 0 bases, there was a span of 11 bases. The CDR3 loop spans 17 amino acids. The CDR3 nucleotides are TGTGCCAGCAGCCAAGAGGAGACAGTCCCAACTAATGAAAAACTGTTTTTT. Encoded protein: CASSQEETVPTNEKLFF.

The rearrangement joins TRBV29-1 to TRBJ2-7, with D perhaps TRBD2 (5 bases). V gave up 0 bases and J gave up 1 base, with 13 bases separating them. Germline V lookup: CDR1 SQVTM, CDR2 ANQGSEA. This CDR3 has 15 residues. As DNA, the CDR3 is TGCAGCGTTGAAGATCGGGAAGCGGTGTCCTACGAGCAGTACTTC. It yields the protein CSVEDREAVSYEQYF.

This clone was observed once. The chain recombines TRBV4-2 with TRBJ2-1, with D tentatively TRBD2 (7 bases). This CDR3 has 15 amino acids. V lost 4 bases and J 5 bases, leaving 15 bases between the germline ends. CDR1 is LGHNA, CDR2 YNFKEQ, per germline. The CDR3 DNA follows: TGTGCCAGCAGCCTGAAAAGAGGGGGGGACAATGAGCAGTTCTTC. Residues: CASSLKRGGDNEQFF.

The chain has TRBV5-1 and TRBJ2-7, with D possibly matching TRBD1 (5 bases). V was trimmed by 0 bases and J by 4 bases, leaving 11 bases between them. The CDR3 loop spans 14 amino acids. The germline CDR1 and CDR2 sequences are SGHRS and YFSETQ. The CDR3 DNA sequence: TGCGCCAGCAGCTTGGCCGAGACAGAGTACGAGCAGTACTTC. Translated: CASSLAETEYEQYF.

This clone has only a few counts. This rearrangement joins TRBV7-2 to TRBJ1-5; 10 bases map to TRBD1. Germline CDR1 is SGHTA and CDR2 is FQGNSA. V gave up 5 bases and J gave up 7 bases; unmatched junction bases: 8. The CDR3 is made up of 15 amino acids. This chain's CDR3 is CASSRGQGSEQPQHF. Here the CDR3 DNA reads TGTGCCAGCAGCCGGGGACAGGGGAGTGAACAGCCCCAGCATTTT.

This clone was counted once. The CDR3 DNA follows: TGCGCCAGCAGCCAAGCCTTGGACAGGGAGAGGGACTATGGCTACACCTTC. Amino acids: CASSQALDRERDYGYTF. J is TRBJ1-2 and V is TRBV4-3; 8 bases map to TRBD1. This CDR3 region has 17 residues. V was pared by 1 base and J by 3 bases, with 10 bases of the junction left unmatched. Germline values: CDR1 LGHNA, CDR2 YSLEER.

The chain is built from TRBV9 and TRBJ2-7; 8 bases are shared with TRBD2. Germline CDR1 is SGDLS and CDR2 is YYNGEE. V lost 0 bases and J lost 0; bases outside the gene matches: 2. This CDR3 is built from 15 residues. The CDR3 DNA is TGTGCCAGCAGCGTAGCGGGGGGGACCTCCTACGAGCAGTACTTC. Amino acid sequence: CASSVAGGTSYEQYF.

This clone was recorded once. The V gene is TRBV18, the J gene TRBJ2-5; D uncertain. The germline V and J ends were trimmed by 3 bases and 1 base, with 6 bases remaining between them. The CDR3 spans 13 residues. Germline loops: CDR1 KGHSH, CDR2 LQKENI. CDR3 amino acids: CASSPASQETQYF. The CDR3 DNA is TGTGCCAGCTCACCGGCCAGCCAAGAGACCCAGTACTTC.

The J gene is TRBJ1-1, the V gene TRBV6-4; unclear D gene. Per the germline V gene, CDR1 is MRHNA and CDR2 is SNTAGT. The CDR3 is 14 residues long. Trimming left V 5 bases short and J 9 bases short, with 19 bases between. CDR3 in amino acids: CASSPTPTGMQAFF. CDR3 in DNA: TGTGCCAGCAGTCCTACCCCGACGGGTATGCAAGCTTTCTTT.

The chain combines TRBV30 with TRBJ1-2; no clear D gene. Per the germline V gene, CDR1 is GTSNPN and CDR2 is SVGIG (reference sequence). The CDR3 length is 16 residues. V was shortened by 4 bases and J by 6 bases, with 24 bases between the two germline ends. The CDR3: CAWTRLGIFEVDGYTF. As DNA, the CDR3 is TGTGCCTGGACCCGACTAGGGATCTTCGAAGTGGATGGCTACACCTTC. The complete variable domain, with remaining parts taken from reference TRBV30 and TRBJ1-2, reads SQTIHQWPATLVQPVGSPLSLECTVEGTSNPNLYWYRQAAGRGLQLLFYSVGIGQISSEVPQNLSASRPQDRQFILSSKKLLLSDSGFYLCAWTRLGIFEVDGYTFGSGTRLTVV.

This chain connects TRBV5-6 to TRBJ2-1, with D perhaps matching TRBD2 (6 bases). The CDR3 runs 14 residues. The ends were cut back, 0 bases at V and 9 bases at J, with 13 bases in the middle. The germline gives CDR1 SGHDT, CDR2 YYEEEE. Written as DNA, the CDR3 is TGTGCCAGCAGCTTGGGACTAGGGTCGCGTGAGCAGTTCTTC. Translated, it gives CASSLGLGSREQFF. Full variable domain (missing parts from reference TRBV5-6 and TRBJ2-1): DAGVTQSPTHLIKTRGQQVTLRCSPKSGHDTVSWYQQALGQGPQFIFQYYEEEERQRGNFPDRFSGHQFPNYSSELNVNALLLGDSALYLCASSLGLGSREQFFGPGTRLTVL.

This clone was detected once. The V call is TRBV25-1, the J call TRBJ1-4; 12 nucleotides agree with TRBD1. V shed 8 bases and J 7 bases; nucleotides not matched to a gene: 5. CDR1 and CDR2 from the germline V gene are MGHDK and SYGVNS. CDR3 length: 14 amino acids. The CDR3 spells CASGGDRGLEKLFF. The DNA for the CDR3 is TGTGCCAGCGGGGGGGACAGGGGGCTTGAAAAACTGTTTTTT.

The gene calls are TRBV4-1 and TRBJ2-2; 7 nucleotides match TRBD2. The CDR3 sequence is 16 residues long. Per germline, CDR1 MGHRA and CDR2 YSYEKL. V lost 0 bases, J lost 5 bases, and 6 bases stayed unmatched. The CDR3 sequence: CASSQEGLVGTGELFF. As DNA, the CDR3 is TGCGCCAGCAGCCAAGAAGGACTAGTGGGGACCGGGGAGCTGTTTTTT.